This paragraph covers one TCR beta chain sequence. Its antigen is undetermined. The data originate from a study of cytomegalovirus exposure and HLA in healthy donors. Whole-study findings and limits: A few chains linked to CMV were shown in vitro to be specific for CMV antigens.

Healthy bone marrow donors made up the cohort. The PCR contained 60 Vbeta and 13 Jbeta primers. Here immunoSEQ multiplex PCR was the method, and the copy in TCRdb shows in-frame clones only, minus some. The sample gives 150,000 to 250,000 clones, 79% of which show up once; 1.5% to 1.7% is in the top ten. CDR1 is SGHTA and CDR2 is FQGNSA in the germline V gene. Losses at the gene ends were 2 bases for V and 4 bases for J; bases not matched to a gene: 9. This CDR3 is built from 16 residues. The specimen sequenced was PBMCs. This chain connects TRBV7-2 to TRBJ2-5; 8 nucleotides line up with TRBD2. This sequence was found in a girl between 5 and 17 years old in good health and CMV-seropositive. CDR3: CASSLLIGGAGETQYF. The CDR3 nucleotides are TGTGCCAGCAGCTTATTAATCGGGGGGGCTGGAGAGACCCAGTACTTC.